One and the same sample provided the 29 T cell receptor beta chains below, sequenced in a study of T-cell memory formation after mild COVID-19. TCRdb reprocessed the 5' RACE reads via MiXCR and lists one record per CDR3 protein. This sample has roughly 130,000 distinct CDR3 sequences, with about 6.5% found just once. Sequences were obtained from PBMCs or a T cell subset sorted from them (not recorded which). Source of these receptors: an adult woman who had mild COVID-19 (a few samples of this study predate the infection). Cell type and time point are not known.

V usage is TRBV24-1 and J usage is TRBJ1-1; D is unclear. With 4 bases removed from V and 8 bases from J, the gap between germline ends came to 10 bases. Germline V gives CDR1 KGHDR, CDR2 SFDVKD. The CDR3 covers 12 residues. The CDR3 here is CATSDFTEEAFF. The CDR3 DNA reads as TGTGCCACCAGTGACTTTACAGAAGAAGCTTTCTTT.

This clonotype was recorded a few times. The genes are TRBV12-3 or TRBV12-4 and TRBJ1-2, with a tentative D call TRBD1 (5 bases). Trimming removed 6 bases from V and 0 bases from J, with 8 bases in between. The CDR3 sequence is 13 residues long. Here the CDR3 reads CASRKTANYGYTF. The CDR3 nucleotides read TGTGCCAGCAGGAAGACAGCTAACTATGGCTACACCTTC.

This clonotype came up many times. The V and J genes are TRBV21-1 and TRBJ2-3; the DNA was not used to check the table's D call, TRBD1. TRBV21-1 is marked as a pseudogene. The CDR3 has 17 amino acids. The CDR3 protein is CASSKSLIGARADTQYF. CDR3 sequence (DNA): TGTGCCAGCAGCAAATCCCTGATAGGGGCGCGCGCAGATACGCAGTATTTT.

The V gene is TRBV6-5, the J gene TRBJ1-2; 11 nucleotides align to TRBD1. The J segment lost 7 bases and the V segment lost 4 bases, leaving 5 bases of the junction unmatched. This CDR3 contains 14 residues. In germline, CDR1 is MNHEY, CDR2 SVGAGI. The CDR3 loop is CASSSTGQGAGYTF. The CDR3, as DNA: TGTGCCAGCAGTTCGACCGGACAGGGGGCTGGCTACACCTTC.

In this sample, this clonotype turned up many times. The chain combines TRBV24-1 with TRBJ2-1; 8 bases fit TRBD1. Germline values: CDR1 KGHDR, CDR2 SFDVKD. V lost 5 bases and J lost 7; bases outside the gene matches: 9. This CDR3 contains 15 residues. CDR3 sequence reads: CATSVRTGFRNEQFF. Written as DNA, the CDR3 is TGTGCCACCAGTGTTAGGACAGGGTTCCGGAATGAGCAGTTCTTC.

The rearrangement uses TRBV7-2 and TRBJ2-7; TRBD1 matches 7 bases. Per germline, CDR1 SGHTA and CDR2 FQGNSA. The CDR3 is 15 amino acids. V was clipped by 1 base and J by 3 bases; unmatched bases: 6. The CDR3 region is CASSLVVAGGYEQYF. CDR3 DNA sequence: TGTGCCAGCAGCTTAGTAGTGGCAGGGGGCTACGAGCAGTACTTC.

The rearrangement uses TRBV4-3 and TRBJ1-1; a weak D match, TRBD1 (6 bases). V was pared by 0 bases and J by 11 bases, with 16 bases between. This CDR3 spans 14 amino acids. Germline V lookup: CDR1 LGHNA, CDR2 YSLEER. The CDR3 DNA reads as TGCGCCAGCAGCCAAGAGCAGGGGTCTATCGTCGCTTTCTTT. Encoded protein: CASSQEQGSIVAFF.

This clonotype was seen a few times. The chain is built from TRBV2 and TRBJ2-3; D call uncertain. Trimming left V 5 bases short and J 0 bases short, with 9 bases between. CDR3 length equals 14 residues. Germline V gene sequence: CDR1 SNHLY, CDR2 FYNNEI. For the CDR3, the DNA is TGTGCCAGCAGTACGGGTCGGAGCACAGATACGCAGTATTTT. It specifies CASSTGRSTDTQYF.

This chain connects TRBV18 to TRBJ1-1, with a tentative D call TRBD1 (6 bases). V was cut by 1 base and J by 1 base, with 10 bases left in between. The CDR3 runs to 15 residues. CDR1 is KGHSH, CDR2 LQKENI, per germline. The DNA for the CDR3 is TGTGCCAGCTCACCACTACCGACAGGGAACACTGAAGCTTTCTTT. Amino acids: CASSPLPTGNTEAFF.

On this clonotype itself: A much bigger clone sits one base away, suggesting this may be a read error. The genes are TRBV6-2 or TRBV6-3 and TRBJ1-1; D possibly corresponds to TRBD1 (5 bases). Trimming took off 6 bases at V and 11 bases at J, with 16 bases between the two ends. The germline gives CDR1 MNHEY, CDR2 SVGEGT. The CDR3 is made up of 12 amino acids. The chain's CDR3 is CASSLRGRAAFF. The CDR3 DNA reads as TGTGCCAGCAGCCTCCGGGGGAGGGCGGCTTTCTTT.

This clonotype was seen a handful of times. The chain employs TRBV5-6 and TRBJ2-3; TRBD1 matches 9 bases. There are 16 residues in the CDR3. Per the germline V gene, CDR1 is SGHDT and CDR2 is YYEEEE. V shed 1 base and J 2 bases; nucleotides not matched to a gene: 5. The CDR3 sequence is CASSLPGTGHTDTQYF. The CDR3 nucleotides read TGTGCCAGCAGCTTGCCCGGGACAGGGCACACAGATACGCAGTATTTT. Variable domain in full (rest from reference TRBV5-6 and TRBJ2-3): DAGVTQSPTHLIKTRGQQVTLRCSPKSGHDTVSWYQQALGQGPQFIFQYYEEEERQRGNFPDRFSGHQFPNYSSELNVNALLLGDSALYLCASSLPGTGHTDTQYFGPGTRLTVL.

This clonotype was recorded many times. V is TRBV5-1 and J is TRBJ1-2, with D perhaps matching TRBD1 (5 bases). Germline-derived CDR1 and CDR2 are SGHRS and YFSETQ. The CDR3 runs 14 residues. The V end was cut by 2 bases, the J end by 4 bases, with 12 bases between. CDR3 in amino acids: CASSLGEAGYGYTF. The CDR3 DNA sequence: TGCGCCAGCAGCTTAGGGGAGGCGGGCTATGGCTACACCTTC.

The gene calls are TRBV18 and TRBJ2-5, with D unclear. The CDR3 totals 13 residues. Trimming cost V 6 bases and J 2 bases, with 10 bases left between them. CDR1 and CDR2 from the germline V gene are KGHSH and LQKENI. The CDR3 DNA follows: TGTGCCAGCTCCCTACTCAAACAAGAGACCCAGTACTTC. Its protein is CASSLLKQETQYF.

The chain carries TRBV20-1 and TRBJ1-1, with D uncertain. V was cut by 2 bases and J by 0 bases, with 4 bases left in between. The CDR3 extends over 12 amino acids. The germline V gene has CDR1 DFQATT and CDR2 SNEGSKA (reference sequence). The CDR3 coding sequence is TGCAGTGCTAGACTTATGAACACTGAAGCTTTCTTT. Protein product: CSARLMNTEAFF.

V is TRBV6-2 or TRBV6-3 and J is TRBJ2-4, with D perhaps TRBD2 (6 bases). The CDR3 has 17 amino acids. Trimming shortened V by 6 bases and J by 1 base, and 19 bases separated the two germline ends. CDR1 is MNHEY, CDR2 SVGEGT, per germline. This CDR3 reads CASSPDSMGRAKNIQYF. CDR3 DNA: TGTGCCAGCAGCCCGGATTCTATGGGGAGGGCCAAAAACATTCAGTACTTC.

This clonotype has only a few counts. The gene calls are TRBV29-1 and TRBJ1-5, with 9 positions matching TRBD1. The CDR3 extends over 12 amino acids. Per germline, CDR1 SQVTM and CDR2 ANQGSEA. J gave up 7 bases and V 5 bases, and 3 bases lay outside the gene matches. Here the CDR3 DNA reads TGCAGCGTTAGGACAGGGGAACAGCCCCAGCATTTT. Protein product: CSVRTGEQPQHF.

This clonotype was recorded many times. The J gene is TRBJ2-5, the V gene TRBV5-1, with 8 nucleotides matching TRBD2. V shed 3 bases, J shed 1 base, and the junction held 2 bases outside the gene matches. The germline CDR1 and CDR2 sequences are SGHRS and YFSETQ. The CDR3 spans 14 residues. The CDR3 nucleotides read TGCGCCAGCAGCTCAGCGGGAGTCCAAGAGACCCAGTACTTC. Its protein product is CASSSAGVQETQYF.

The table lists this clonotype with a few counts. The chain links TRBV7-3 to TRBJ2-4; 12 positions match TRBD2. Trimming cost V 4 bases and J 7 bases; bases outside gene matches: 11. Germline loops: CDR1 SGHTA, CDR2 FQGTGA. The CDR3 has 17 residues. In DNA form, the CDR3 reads TGTGCCAGCAGCTCATCGTCCCTAGCGGGGGGGCGGAACATTCAGTACTTC. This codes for CASSSSSLAGGRNIQYF.

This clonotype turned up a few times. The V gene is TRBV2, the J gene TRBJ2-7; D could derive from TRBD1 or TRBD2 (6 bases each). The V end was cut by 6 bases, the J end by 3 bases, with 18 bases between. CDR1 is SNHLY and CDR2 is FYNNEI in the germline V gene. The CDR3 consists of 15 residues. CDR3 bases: TGTGCCAGCAGAGAACGGGAGACAGGCCTCTACGAGCAGTACTTC. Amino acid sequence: CASRERETGLYEQYF.

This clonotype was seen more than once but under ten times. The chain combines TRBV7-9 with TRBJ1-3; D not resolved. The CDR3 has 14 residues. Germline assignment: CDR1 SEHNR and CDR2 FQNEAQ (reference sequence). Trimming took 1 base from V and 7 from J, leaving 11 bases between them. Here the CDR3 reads CASSLVEAGNTIYF. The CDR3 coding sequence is TGTGCCAGCAGCTTAGTGGAGGCCGGGAACACCATATATTTT.

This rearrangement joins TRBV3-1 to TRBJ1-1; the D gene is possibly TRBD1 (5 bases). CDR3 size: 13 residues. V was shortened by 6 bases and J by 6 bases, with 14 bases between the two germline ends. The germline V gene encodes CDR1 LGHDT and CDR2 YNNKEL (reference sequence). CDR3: CASRTGPGAEAFF. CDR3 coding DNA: TGTGCCAGCAGGACTGGGCCGGGGGCTGAAGCTTTCTTT.

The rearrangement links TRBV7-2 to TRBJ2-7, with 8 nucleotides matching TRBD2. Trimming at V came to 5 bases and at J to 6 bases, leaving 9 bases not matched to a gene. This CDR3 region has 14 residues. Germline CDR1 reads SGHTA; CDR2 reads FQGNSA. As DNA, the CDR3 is TGTGCCAGCAGCCCCGGGACTAGTTCGCCCGAGCAGTACTTC. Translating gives CASSPGTSSPEQYF.

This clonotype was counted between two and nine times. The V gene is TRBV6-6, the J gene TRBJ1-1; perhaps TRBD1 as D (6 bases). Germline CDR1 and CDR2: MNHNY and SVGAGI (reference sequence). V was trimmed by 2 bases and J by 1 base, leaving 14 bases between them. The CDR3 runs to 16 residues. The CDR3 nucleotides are TGTGCCAGCAGTTACCCCGAGGGGGTTGGGAACACTGAAGCTTTCTTT. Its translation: CASSYPEGVGNTEAFF.

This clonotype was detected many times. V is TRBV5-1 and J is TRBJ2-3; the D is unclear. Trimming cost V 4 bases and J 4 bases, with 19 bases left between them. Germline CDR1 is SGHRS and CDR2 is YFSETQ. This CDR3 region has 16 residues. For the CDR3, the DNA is TGCGCCAGCAGCCCGCTTTCGGGCGGACCCGCAGATACGCAGTATTTT. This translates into CASSPLSGGPADTQYF.

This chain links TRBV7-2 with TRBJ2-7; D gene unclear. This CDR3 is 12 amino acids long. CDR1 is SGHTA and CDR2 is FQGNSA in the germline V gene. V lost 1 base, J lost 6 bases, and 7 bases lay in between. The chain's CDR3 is CASSLDRSEQYF. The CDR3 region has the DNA TGTGCCAGCAGCTTAGACAGAAGCGAGCAGTACTTC.

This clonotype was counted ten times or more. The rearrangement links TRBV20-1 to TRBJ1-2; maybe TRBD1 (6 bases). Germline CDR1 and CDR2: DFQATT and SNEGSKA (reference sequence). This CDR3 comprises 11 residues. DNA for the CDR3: TGCAGCGGGACAACTAACTATGGCTACACCTTC. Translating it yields CSGTTNYGYTF.

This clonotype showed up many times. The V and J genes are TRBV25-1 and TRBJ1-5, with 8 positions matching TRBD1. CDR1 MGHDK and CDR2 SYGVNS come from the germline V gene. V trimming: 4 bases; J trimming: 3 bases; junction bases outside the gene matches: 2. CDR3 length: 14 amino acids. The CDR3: CASSADRDNQPQHF. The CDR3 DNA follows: TGTGCCAGCAGTGCGGACAGGGACAATCAGCCCCAGCATTTT.

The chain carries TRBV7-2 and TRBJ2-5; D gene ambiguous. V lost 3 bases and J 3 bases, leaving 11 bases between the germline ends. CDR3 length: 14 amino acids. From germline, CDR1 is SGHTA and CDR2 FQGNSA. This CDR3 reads CASSFGFTKETQYF. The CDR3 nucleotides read TGTGCCAGCAGCTTCGGTTTCACGAAAGAGACCCAGTACTTC.

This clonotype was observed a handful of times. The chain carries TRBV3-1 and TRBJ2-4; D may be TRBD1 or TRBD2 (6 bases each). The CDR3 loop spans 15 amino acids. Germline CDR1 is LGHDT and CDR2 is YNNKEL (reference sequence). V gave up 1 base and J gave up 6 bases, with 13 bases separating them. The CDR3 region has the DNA TGTGCCAGCAGCCAAGGGGGGGCGAGGGGAAACATTCAGTACTTC. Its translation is CASSQGGARGNIQYF.